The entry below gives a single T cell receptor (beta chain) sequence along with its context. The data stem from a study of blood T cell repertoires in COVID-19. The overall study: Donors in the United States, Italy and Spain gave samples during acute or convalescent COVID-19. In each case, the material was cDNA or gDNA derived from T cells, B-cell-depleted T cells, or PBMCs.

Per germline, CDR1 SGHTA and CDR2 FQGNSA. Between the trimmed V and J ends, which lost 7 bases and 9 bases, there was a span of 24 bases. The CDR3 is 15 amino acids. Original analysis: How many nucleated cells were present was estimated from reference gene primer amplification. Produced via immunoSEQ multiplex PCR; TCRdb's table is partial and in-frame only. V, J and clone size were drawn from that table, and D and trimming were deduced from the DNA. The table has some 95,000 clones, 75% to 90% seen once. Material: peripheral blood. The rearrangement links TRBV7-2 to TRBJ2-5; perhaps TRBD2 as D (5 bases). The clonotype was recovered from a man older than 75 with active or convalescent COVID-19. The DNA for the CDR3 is TGTGCCAGCACCCAATTTGGGGAATCAAGAGCGGCCCAGTACTTC. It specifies CASTQFGESRAAQYF.